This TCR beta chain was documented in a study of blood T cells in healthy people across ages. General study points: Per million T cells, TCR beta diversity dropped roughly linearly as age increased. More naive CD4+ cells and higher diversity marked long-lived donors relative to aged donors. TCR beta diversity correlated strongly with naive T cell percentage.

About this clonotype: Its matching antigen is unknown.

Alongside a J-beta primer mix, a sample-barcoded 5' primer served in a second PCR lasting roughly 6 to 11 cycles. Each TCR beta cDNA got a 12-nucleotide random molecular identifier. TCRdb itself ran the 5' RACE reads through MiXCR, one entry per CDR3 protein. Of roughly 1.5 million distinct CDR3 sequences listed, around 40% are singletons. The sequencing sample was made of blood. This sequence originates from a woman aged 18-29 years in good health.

The CDR3 loop is CASSQDRGQGIGKLFF. CDR3 nucleotide sequence: TGCGCCAGCAGCCAAGATAGGGGACAGGGAATTGGAAAACTGTTTTTT. The chain is built from TRBV4-1 and TRBJ1-4, with 9 nucleotides matching TRBD1. The germline gives CDR1 MGHRA, CDR2 YSYEKL. The V gene end was trimmed by 0 bases and the J gene end by 10 bases; junction bases not matched to a gene: 9. This CDR3 contains 16 residues.